This entry lists 14 T cell receptor beta chains sequenced from one sample in a study of T cell responses to AZD1222 COVID-19 vaccine. Some clones are missing from TCRdb's copy, which holds only in-frame ones; the method was immunoSEQ multiplex PCR. There are around 170,000 clones in the sample; around 90% occur only once, and about 9.9% lies in the top ten. The specimen was peripheral blood, collected 28 days after the second AZD1222 dose. The origin of the receptors is an adult who received the AZD1222 COVID-19 vaccine.

The V call is TRBV6-5, the J call TRBJ2-1, with TRBD1 matching 9 bases. There are 16 residues in the CDR3. Germline V gene data show CDR1 as MNHEY and CDR2 as SVGAGI. Trimming took 2 bases from V and 8 from J; bases not matched to a gene: 10. In DNA, the CDR3 is TGTGCCAGCAGTTACGCAACAGGGGGCGCGGCCGATGAGCAGTTCTTC. It is translated as CASSYATGGAADEQFF.

The chain carries TRBV28 and TRBJ1-4; 8 nucleotides agree with TRBD1. Germline CDR1 reads MDHEN; CDR2 reads SYDVKM. The CDR3 covers 18 residues. Losses at the gene ends were 2 bases for V and 2 bases for J; bases not matched to a gene: 10. This chain's CDR3 is CASSLISRTGMTNEKLFF. CDR3 coding DNA: TGTGCCAGCAGTTTAATATCTCGGACAGGGATGACTAATGAAAAACTGTTTTTT.

This clone was seen more than once but under ten times. The chain employs TRBV19 and TRBJ1-1; D gene unclear. This CDR3 contains 14 residues. The V end was cut by 3 bases, the J end by 0 bases, with 8 bases between. The germline CDR1 and CDR2 sequences are LNHDA and SQIVND (reference sequence). The CDR3, as DNA: TGTGCCAGTAGTATCCCGGGCCTGAACACTGAAGCTTTCTTT. Protein product: CASSIPGLNTEAFF.

The genes are TRBV30 and TRBJ1-2; TRBD1 aligns across 7 bases. V shed 1 base and J 5 bases; nucleotides not matched to a gene: 4. The CDR3 has 13 amino acids. CDR1 is GTSNPN, CDR2 SVGIG, per germline (reference sequence). The CDR3 loop is CAWSETGWYGYTF. CDR3 nucleotide sequence: TGTGCCTGGAGTGAGACAGGGTGGTATGGCTACACCTTC.

This sequence joins TRBV20-1 and TRBJ2-2; weak D call: TRBD1 (5 bases). The V end lost 3 bases, the J end lost 5 bases, and 10 bases lay between the germline ends. Germline V gene sequence: CDR1 DFQATT, CDR2 SNEGSKA (reference sequence). The CDR3 sequence is 13 residues long. CDR3 sequence (DNA): TGCAGTGCTAGTCAGGGATGGACCGGGGAGCTGTTTTTT. It translates to CSASQGWTGELFF.

The chain carries TRBV6-4 and TRBJ2-3; TRBD1 agrees at 7 bases. V gave up 8 bases and J gave up 5 bases; unmatched junction bases: 13. Germline V lookup: CDR1 MRHNA, CDR2 SNTAGT. The CDR3 contains 15 residues. CDR3 in amino acids: CASSLGQGEGDTQYF. CDR3 bases: TGTGCCAGCTCCCTGGGGCAGGGGGAAGGAGATACGCAGTATTTT.

The rearrangement links TRBV30 to TRBJ1-2, with D tentatively TRBD1 (5 bases). The CDR3 extends over 12 amino acids. Trimming stripped 0 bases from V and 7 bases from J, with 9 bases between. CDR1 is GTSNPN, CDR2 SVGIG, per germline (reference sequence). The chain's CDR3 is CAWSVTGVGYTF. CDR3 bases: TGTGCCTGGAGTGTAACGGGGGTTGGCTACACCTTC.

The sample holds a few counts of this clone. This chain uses TRBV28 with TRBJ1-5; no reliable D call. V was pared by 6 bases and J by 7 bases, with 10 bases between. The CDR3 runs 12 residues. In germline, CDR1 is MDHEN, CDR2 SYDVKM. CDR3 DNA: TGTGCCAGCAGACTTACTGCGCAGCCCCAGCATTTT. It yields the protein CASRLTAQPQHF.

The chain uses TRBV6-5 and TRBJ1-2, with TRBD1 as a possible D gene (6 bases). V was trimmed by 6 bases and J by 2 bases, leaving 16 bases between them. The CDR3 has 15 amino acids. Per germline, CDR1 MNHEY and CDR2 SVGAGI. The DNA of the CDR3 is TGTGCCAGCAGGGACAGACCTAGTCAGAACTATGGCTACACCTTC. This codes for CASRDRPSQNYGYTF.

The V gene is TRBV10-3, the J gene TRBJ2-3; D is ambiguous. Deletions cut 6 bases from V and 0 bases from J, with 13 bases between. Germline V lookup: CDR1 ENHRY, CDR2 SYGVKD. The CDR3 loop spans 15 amino acids. The CDR3 region has the DNA TGTGCCATCAGCAGTCAGACGGCTAGCACAGATACGCAGTATTTT. This sequence encodes CAISSQTASTDTQYF.

This clone occurred a few times. The rearrangement uses TRBV12-3 or TRBV12-4 and TRBJ1-6, with D possibly TRBD1 on 6 matching bases. V shed 6 bases and J shed 10 bases, with 10 bases lying between them. CDR3 size: 12 residues. The CDR3 DNA reads TGTGCCAGCAGGTCAGGGGAATCACCCCTCCACTTT. Protein sequence: CASRSGESPLHF.

The J gene is TRBJ2-5, the V gene TRBV2; 7 bases are shared with TRBD1. V was pared by 5 bases and J by 7 bases, with 16 bases of the junction left unmatched. CDR3 length: 16 amino acids. CDR1 is SNHLY, CDR2 FYNNEI, per germline. The CDR3: CASSHSARDGQATQYF. The CDR3 region has the DNA TGTGCCAGCAGTCATTCAGCACGGGACGGACAGGCGACCCAGTACTTC.

The chain joins TRBV2 to TRBJ2-1; a weak D match, TRBD1 (6 bases). V was pared by 7 bases and J by 6 bases, with 7 bases between. The CDR3 covers 11 residues. The germline V gene has CDR1 SNHLY and CDR2 FYNNEI. The CDR3, as DNA: TGTGCCAGCAAAGGGGGCAATGAGCAGTTCTTC. Protein product: CASKGGNEQFF.

This chain joins TRBV3-1 (or the pseudogene TRBV3-2) and TRBJ1-2; D remains ambiguous. Germline CDR1 and CDR2: LGHDT and YNNKEL (reference sequence). CDR3 length: 12 residues. With 0 bases removed from V and 5 bases from J, the gap between germline ends came to 4 bases. In DNA form, the CDR3 reads TGTGCCAGCAGCCAAGATCTGTATGGCTACACCTTC. Translation gives CASSQDLYGYTF.